These 29 T cell receptor beta chains originate from one sample sequenced in a study of cytomegalovirus exposure and HLA in healthy donors. Researchers ran the PCR with 60 Vbeta and 13 Jbeta primers. Some clones are missing from TCRdb's copy, which holds only in-frame ones; the method was immunoSEQ multiplex PCR. This sample yields a few hundred thousand clones, of which 60% to 80% are seen a single time; roughly 1.9% belongs to the top ten. Sequenced sample: PBMCs. The receptors originated from a man between 18 and 35 years old in good health and CMV-seronegative.

This clone has only a few counts. This chain connects TRBV6-1 to TRBJ1-2; D is unclear. Between the trimmed V and J ends, which lost 0 bases and 7 bases, there was a span of 15 bases. The CDR3 has 15 amino acids. CDR1 is MNHNS and CDR2 is SASEGT in the germline V gene. The CDR3 loop reads CASSEAPGPRGGYTF. CDR3 DNA: TGTGCCAGCAGTGAAGCCCCAGGACCGCGGGGTGGCTACACCTTC.

This sequence joins TRBV18 and TRBJ2-1; 8 bases align to TRBD2. V shed 9 bases and J 5 bases; nucleotides not matched to a gene: 6. The CDR3 is 13 amino acids. CDR1 and CDR2 from the germline V gene are KGHSH and LQKENI. CDR3 nucleotide sequence: TGTGCCAGTCTCGGGGGGGCCGACAATGAGCAGTTCTTC. As protein: CASLGGADNEQFF.

The chain combines TRBV30 with TRBJ1-2, with TRBD1 matching 7 bases. V was pared by 5 bases and J by 0 bases, with 6 bases of the junction left unmatched. Germline CDR1 reads GTSNPN; CDR2 reads SVGIG (reference sequence). The CDR3 is made up of 14 amino acids. The CDR3 is CAWSRTGANYGYTF. The CDR3 DNA follows: TGTGCCTGGTCCAGGACAGGAGCTAACTATGGCTACACCTTC.

J is TRBJ2-7 and V is TRBV6-5; D uncertain. CDR3 length equals 14 residues. Trimming pared 1 base from V and 6 bases from J, leaving 13 bases between. Per germline, CDR1 MNHEY and CDR2 SVGAGI. The CDR3 DNA follows: TGTGCCAGCAGTTACTTGGCAGGCCAGAGCGAGCAGTACTTC. It codes for CASSYLAGQSEQYF.

This chain joins TRBV2 and TRBJ1-2; TRBD1 agrees at 7 bases. V dropped 0 bases and J dropped 2; count of bases not matched to a gene: 6. Per the germline V gene, CDR1 is SNHLY and CDR2 is FYNNEI. There are 16 residues in the CDR3. The CDR3: CASSEAPGTENYGYTF. The CDR3 region has the DNA TGTGCCAGCAGTGAAGCGCCAGGGACAGAAAACTATGGCTACACCTTC. Full variable domain (rest looked up from reference TRBV2 and TRBJ1-2): EPEVTQTPSHQVTQMGQEVILRCVPISNHLYFYWYRQILGQKVEFLVSFYNNEISEKSEIFDDQFSVERPDGSNFTLKIRSTKLEDSAMYFCASSEAPGTENYGYTFGSGTRLTVV.

V usage is TRBV27 and J usage is TRBJ1-1, with D possibly being TRBD1 (5 bases). The CDR3 has 12 residues. Trimming took 4 bases from V and 7 from J, leaving 10 bases between them. Germline values: CDR1 MNHEY, CDR2 SMNVEV (reference sequence). The CDR3 nucleotides are TGTGCCAGCAGTTCTACAGGAAGTGAAGCTTTCTTT. The encoded protein is CASSSTGSEAFF.

The chain links TRBV2 to TRBJ2-7; 8 positions agree with TRBD2. J gave up 6 bases and V 5 bases, and 12 bases lay outside the gene matches. Germline loops: CDR1 SNHLY, CDR2 FYNNEI. This CDR3 spans 15 amino acids. The DNA of the CDR3 is TGTGCCAGCAGTAGCCAGACAGGCGGGGGGATCGAGCAGTACTTC. Its protein is CASSSQTGGGIEQYF. The whole variable domain, remainder taken from reference TRBV2 and TRBJ2-7, is EPEVTQTPSHQVTQMGQEVILRCVPISNHLYFYWYRQILGQKVEFLVSFYNNEISEKSEIFDDQFSVERPDGSNFTLKIRSTKLEDSAMYFCASSSQTGGGIEQYFGPGTRLTVT.

CDR3 in amino acids: CASSQTPSTQPSYEQYF. The CDR3 nucleotides are TGTGCCAGCAGCCAGACCCCCTCGACTCAGCCTTCCTACGAGCAGTACTTC. The chain is built from TRBV7-9 and TRBJ2-7; D call uncertain. The length of the CDR3 is 17 residues. CDR1 is SEHNR, CDR2 FQNEAQ, per germline (reference sequence). V lost 5 bases, J lost 1 base, and 21 bases lay in between. The full variable domain, rest sourced from reference TRBV7-9 and TRBJ2-7, is DTGVSQNPRHKITKRGQNVTFRCDPISEHNRLYWYRQTLGQGPEFLTYFQNEAQLEKSRLLSDRFSAERPKGSFSTLEIQRTEQGDSAMYLCASSQTPSTQPSYEQYFGPGTRLTVT.

The gene calls are TRBV18 and TRBJ2-7, with TRBD1 matching 8 bases. The CDR3 spans 15 residues. Trimming took 4 bases from V and 0 from J; bases not matched to a gene: 5. Germline V CDR1 and CDR2: KGHSH, LQKENI. CDR3: CASSRQGTFSYEQYF. Here the CDR3 DNA reads TGTGCCAGCTCACGACAGGGGACCTTCTCCTACGAGCAGTACTTC.

The V gene is TRBV5-5, the J gene TRBJ2-3; D possibly corresponds to TRBD2 (6 bases). Trimming took 2 bases from V and 3 from J, leaving 16 bases between them. In germline, CDR1 is SGHKS, CDR2 YYEKEE (reference sequence). The CDR3 is 16 residues long. CDR3 DNA sequence: TGTGCCAGCAGCTTAGCCCTAGGTGGGGGGACAGATACGCAGTATTTT. Protein: CASSLALGGGTDTQYF.

The genes are TRBV18 and TRBJ2-7; D ambiguous. Germline CDR1 is KGHSH and CDR2 is LQKENI. Trimming took 0 bases from V and 6 from J, leaving 21 bases between them. CDR3 size: 17 residues. This CDR3 is CASSPPSFGGSSGEQYF. The DNA for the CDR3 is TGTGCCAGCTCACCACCGAGTTTCGGCGGCAGCTCGGGCGAGCAGTACTTC.

This chain links TRBV28 with TRBJ1-2; D possibly corresponds to TRBD1 (5 bases). Germline loops: CDR1 MDHEN, CDR2 SYDVKM. Trimming stripped 3 bases from V and 1 base from J, with 12 bases between. This CDR3 contains 15 residues. The CDR3 DNA sequence: TGTGCCAGCAGTTTCCAACAGGTTTTTAACTATGGCTACACCTTC. Translating gives CASSFQQVFNYGYTF.

The V call is TRBV23-1, the J call TRBJ2-1; 8 nucleotides align to TRBD1. TRBV23-1 is known as an ORF, though its function is uncertain. Unmatched junction bases numbered 8, after V lost 6 bases and J lost 4 bases. This CDR3 region has 15 residues. The CDR3 reads CASSPRQGAYNEQFF. CDR3 in DNA: TGCGCCAGCAGCCCGAGGCAGGGGGCTTACAATGAGCAGTTCTTC.

This clone has only a few counts. The chain has TRBV11-2 and TRBJ2-2; D is possibly TRBD2 (6 bases). Germline CDR1 is SGHAT and CDR2 is FQNNGV. The CDR3 totals 15 residues. V was cut by 8 bases and J by 5 bases, with 18 bases left in between. CDR3 protein: CASRVGGRRTGELFF. The DNA for the CDR3 is TGTGCCAGCCGCGTAGGAGGGAGACGAACCGGGGAGCTGTTTTTT.

V and J are TRBV30 and TRBJ2-3, with D possibly being TRBD2 (7 bases). From germline, CDR1 is GTSNPN and CDR2 SVGIG (reference sequence). There are 14 residues in the CDR3. Trimming removed 5 bases at V and 6 bases at J, with 18 bases between. The CDR3, as DNA: TGTGCCTGGGCCGGTCTGGGGGGGGCGGATACGCAGTATTTT. Amino acids: CAWAGLGGADTQYF.

This clone was seen once. The V call is TRBV5-1, the J call TRBJ2-5, with 8 bases that match TRBD1. The assigned J gene may be wrong: the sequence end matches TRBJ2-7 better. CDR1 and CDR2 from the germline V gene are SGHRS and YFSETQ. This CDR3 is 15 amino acids long. The CDR3 here is CASGFSDRVVDEQYF. In DNA form, the CDR3 reads TGCGCCAGCGGGTTCTCGGACAGGGTAGTTGACGAGCAGTACTTC.

The chain recombines TRBV28 with TRBJ1-5; 7 positions match TRBD1. The CDR3 spans 13 residues. V was pared by 5 bases and J by 12 bases, with 10 bases of the junction left unmatched. The germline V gene encodes CDR1 MDHEN and CDR2 SYDVKM. Written as DNA, the CDR3 is TGTGCCAGCAGTGAGACAGGACAGGCACTCCAGCATTTT. Translated: CASSETGQALQHF.

The sample holds a few counts of this clone. V gene TRBV6-6 combines with J gene TRBJ1-1; possible D gene TRBD1, 5 bases. Germline assignment: CDR1 MNHNY and CDR2 SVGAGI (reference sequence). The germline V and J ends were trimmed by 8 bases and 0 bases, with 13 bases remaining between them. The length of the CDR3 is 14 residues. This CDR3 reads CASALGGMNTEAFF. CDR3 nucleotide sequence: TGTGCCAGCGCCCTGGGGGGGATGAACACTGAAGCTTTCTTT.

The chain combines TRBV4-3 with TRBJ1-2; 8 positions match TRBD1. This CDR3 contains 15 residues. Trimming cost V 0 bases and J 3 bases; bases outside gene matches: 3. Germline-derived CDR1 and CDR2 are LGHNA and YSLEER. CDR3 in amino acids: CASSQDPDRDYGYTF. The CDR3 nucleotides are TGCGCCAGCAGCCAAGATCCGGACAGGGACTATGGCTACACCTTC.

This clone was recorded at least ten times. This chain uses TRBV5-5 with TRBJ2-7; 9 positions agree with TRBD1. The CDR3 covers 16 residues. The V gene's germline CDR1 is SGHKS and CDR2 YYEKEE (reference sequence). The trim removed 4 bases at V and 7 bases at J, leaving 15 bases unmatched. The CDR3 loop reads CASSDKTRDRVGEQYF. The CDR3, as DNA: TGTGCCAGCAGCGATAAGACCCGGGACAGGGTAGGAGAGCAGTACTTC.

J is TRBJ2-5 and V is TRBV6-4, with TRBD2 as a possible D gene (6 bases). CDR1 and CDR2 from the germline V gene are MRHNA and SNTAGT. Deletions cut 6 bases from V and 4 bases from J, with 24 bases between. CDR3 size: 17 residues. The CDR3 nucleotides read TGTGCCAGCAGCCACGACGAACTAGCCGTTTTCGCAGAGACCCAGTACTTC. Residues: CASSHDELAVFAETQYF.

The J gene is TRBJ1-1, the V gene TRBV7-9; possible D gene TRBD1, 5 bases. The V gene lost 2 bases and the J gene lost 4 bases, with 14 bases spanning the gap. CDR1 is SEHNR and CDR2 is FQNEAQ in the germline V gene (reference sequence). This CDR3 has 15 residues. This chain's CDR3 is CASSLPIREVTEAFF. CDR3 coding DNA: TGTGCCAGCAGCTTACCAATCAGGGAGGTCACTGAAGCTTTCTTT.

The gene calls are TRBV7-2 and TRBJ2-7; 9 bases are shared with TRBD1. The CDR3 runs 15 residues. Germline-derived CDR1 and CDR2 are SGHTA and FQGNSA. After removal of 1 base from V and 0 bases from J, the junction contained 1 base not matched to a gene. CDR3 region: CASSLGDRVSYEQYF. For the CDR3, the DNA is TGTGCCAGCAGCTTAGGGGACAGGGTCTCCTACGAGCAGTACTTC.

The gene calls are TRBV6-1 and TRBJ2-5; D call uncertain. The CDR3 loop spans 16 amino acids. Trimming removed 4 bases from V and 1 base from J, with 16 bases in between. The germline CDR1 and CDR2 sequences are MNHNS and SASEGT. This CDR3 reads CASSVLFSLFQETQYF. For the CDR3, the DNA is TGTGCCAGCAGTGTCCTGTTCAGTCTCTTCCAAGAGACCCAGTACTTC.

J is TRBJ2-1 and V is TRBV11-2, with D maybe TRBD1 (5 bases). Per germline, CDR1 SGHAT and CDR2 FQNNGV. The V gene lost 1 base and the J gene lost 6 bases, with 10 bases spanning the gap. This CDR3 comprises 14 residues. CDR3 nucleotide sequence: TGTGCCAGCAGCTTAGCAGCCAGGGCCAATGAGCAGTTCTTC. Its translation is CASSLAARANEQFF.

CDR3 DNA sequence: TGTGCCAGCAGCTTGTCAGGGTTCGATAACTATGGCTACACCTTC. Protein sequence: CASSLSGFDNYGYTF. The genes are TRBV7-2 and TRBJ1-2; D may be TRBD1 (5 bases). Trimming stripped 3 bases from V and 1 base from J, with 12 bases between. This CDR3 region has 15 residues. CDR1 is SGHTA, CDR2 FQGNSA, per germline.

This clone was seen a few times. V gene TRBV13 combines with J gene TRBJ2-7; D perhaps matches TRBD2 (5 bases). Germline lookup yields CDR1 PRHDT and CDR2 FYEKMQ (reference sequence). This CDR3 contains 14 residues. Deletions cut 3 bases from V and 1 base from J, with 10 bases between. CDR3 in DNA: TGTGCCAGCAGCTTTTGGACTGATTCCTACGAGCAGTACTTC. Translating it yields CASSFWTDSYEQYF. Full variable domain (rest looked up from reference TRBV13 and TRBJ2-7): AAGVIQSPRHLIKEKRETATLKCYPIPRHDTVYWYQQGPGQDPQFLISFYEKMQSDKGSIPDRFSAQQFSDYHSELNMSSLELGDSALYFCASSFWTDSYEQYFGPGTRLTVT.

The chain carries TRBV11-3 and TRBJ2-7; TRBD1 might be the D (7 bases). This CDR3 is 16 amino acids long. V lost 3 bases and J lost 2, with 17 bases in between. The germline CDR1 and CDR2 sequences are SGHNT and YENEEA. The CDR3 region is CASSFEAGQWPYEQYF. The CDR3 coding sequence is TGTGCCAGCAGCTTCGAGGCGGGACAGTGGCCCTACGAGCAGTACTTC.

The V gene is TRBV19, the J gene TRBJ2-5, with 11 bases matching TRBD1. There are 14 residues in the CDR3. V lost 6 bases to trimming and J lost 7 bases; unmatched junction nucleotides: 7. Per germline, CDR1 LNHDA and CDR2 SQIVND (reference sequence). CDR3 in amino acids: CASRPGQGALTQYF. DNA of the CDR3: TGTGCCAGTAGACCCGGACAGGGGGCTCTGACCCAGTACTTC.